This is a list of T cell receptor beta chains from one sample in a study of T cell responses to AZD1222 COVID-19 vaccine. This table comes from immunoSEQ multiplex PCR, and its TCRdb copy is limited to in-frame clones, with some not included. The sample has more than 90,000 clones; approximately 84% are singletons. The material was peripheral blood, obtained 28 days after the second AZD1222 dose. Receptor source: an adult who received the AZD1222 COVID-19 vaccine. Both conserved end residues are part of each CDR3. A D gene is named only where the DNA matches it firmly. Some rows mark clone size as missing; the rest say once, few, many or name a class of expanded clone.

CASSPGTANSPLHF	TGTGCCAGTAGTCCCGGGACAGCTAATTCACCCCTCCACTTT	TRBV19	14	-	TRBD1	TRBJ1-6
CASSSGRRYTF	TGTGCCAGCAGTTCGGGACGGCGGTACACCTTC	TRBV7-9	11	few	-	TRBJ1-2
CASSLAGVGNSPLHF	TGTGCCAGCAGCTTAGCGGGGGTGGGTAATTCACCCCTCCACTTT	TRBV7-2	15	-	-	TRBJ1-6
CASSPRGEAGYTF	TGTGCCAGCAGCCCTAGGGGTGAAGCAGGCTACACCTTC	TRBV7-3	13	-	-	TRBJ1-2
CASKAGTVSYEQYF	TGCGCCAGCAAGGCCGGGACAGTCTCCTACGAGCAGTACTTC	TRBV10-2	14	once	TRBD1	TRBJ2-7
CASSFLTGTGANVLTF	TGCGCCAGCAGCTTCCTCACAGGGACTGGGGCCAACGTCCTGACTTTC	TRBV5-1	16	-	-	TRBJ2-6
CAISEALRGEQFF	TGTGCCATCAGTGAGGCATTAAGGGGGGAGCAGTTCTTC	TRBV10-3	13	-	-	TRBJ2-1
CASSIPWRDSEQFF	TGTGCCAGCAGCATCCCTTGGCGGGACAGTGAGCAGTTCTTC	TRBV7-8	14	-	-	TRBJ2-1
CASSGDGLSGYTF	TGTGCCAGCAGCGGTGATGGGTTAAGTGGCTACACCTTC	TRBV6-5	13	-	-	TRBJ1-2
CASSDLASGSADTQYF	TGTGCCAGCAGTGATCTGGCTAGCGGGAGTGCTGATACGCAGTATTTT	TRBV6-1	16	-	TRBD2	TRBJ2-3
CASSLEGRDNSPLHF	TGTGCCAGCAGCTTAGAGGGCCGCGATAATTCACCCCTCCACTTT	TRBV11-2	15	once	-	TRBJ1-6
CASSLGQGRNISPLHF	TGCGCCAGCAGTCTTGGACAGGGACGAAACATTTCACCCCTCCACTTT	TRBV10-2	16	once	TRBD1	TRBJ1-6
CASTSGQFYSNQPQHF	TGTGCCAGCACTTCGGGACAGTTTTATAGCAATCAGCCCCAGCATTTT	TRBV28	16	-	TRBD1	TRBJ1-5
CAISRTEKNSPLHF	TGTGCCATCAGTAGGACGGAAAAGAATTCACCCCTCCACTTT	TRBV10-3	14	-	-	TRBJ1-6
CSSEGGILTEAFF	TGCAGCTCCGAGGGGGGGATTTTGACTGAAGCTTTCTTT	TRBV29-1	13	-	-	TRBJ1-1
CAWSLGPGGADTGELFF	TGTGCCTGGAGTCTGGGACCGGGGGGAGCGGACACCGGGGAGCTGTTTTTT	TRBV30	17	-	TRBD2	TRBJ2-2
CASSLGGNRANEKLFF	TGTGCCAGCAGCCTAGGGGGCAATCGAGCTAATGAAAAACTGTTTTTT	TRBV3-1/TRBV3-2	16	-	TRBD1	TRBJ1-4
CASSLADGPYEQYF	TGTGCCAGCAGCTTAGCGGACGGCCCCTACGAGCAGTACTTC	TRBV7-9	14	-	-	TRBJ2-7
CASMEGSVGNTEAFF	TGTGCCAGTATGGAAGGGAGCGTGGGGAACACTGAAGCTTTCTTT	TRBV19	15	-	-	TRBJ1-1
CASSTTLEQFF	TGTGCCAGCAGTACGACCCTTGAGCAGTTCTTC	TRBV6-5	11	-	-	TRBJ2-1
CASSLGQGTLGYTF	TGTGCCAGCAGCTTAGGTCAGGGGACGCTTGGCTACACCTTC	TRBV7-3	14	-	-	TRBJ1-2
CASSRTVHGKNIQYF	TGTGCCAGCAGTAGGACAGTGCACGGCAAAAACATTCAGTACTTC	TRBV6-5	15	-	-	TRBJ2-4
CASSLASQVNEQFF	TGTGCCAGCAGCTTAGCGAGCCAGGTTAATGAGCAGTTCTTC	TRBV7-9	14	-	-	TRBJ2-1
CASRTLARTGSQYF	TGTGCCAGCAGAACCCTGGCGAGGACAGGGTCGCAGTATTTT	TRBV7-2	14	-	TRBD1	TRBJ2-3
CASSQEGQGGELRGYTF	TGCGCCAGCAGCCAAGAAGGACAGGGTGGCGAATTGAGGGGCTACACCTTC	TRBV4-1	17	-	TRBD1	TRBJ1-2
CASSQRGGDEQYF	TGTGCCAGCAGCCAAAGGGGGGGCGACGAGCAGTACTTC	TRBV7-8	13	-	-	TRBJ2-7
CASRLGQISYNSPLHF	TGTGCCAGCAGACTTGGACAGATCTCCTATAATTCACCCCTCCACTTT	TRBV25-1	16	-	-	TRBJ1-6
CASSEVNSQTYEQYF	TGCGCCAGCAGTGAGGTTAATTCTCAAACCTACGAGCAGTACTTC	TRBV10-2	15	-	-	TRBJ2-7
CASSLLGIGANEKLFF	TGCGCCAGCAGCTTGTTAGGGATTGGGGCTAATGAAAAACTGTTTTTT	TRBV5-1	16	few	-	TRBJ1-4
CASSSDSSSYNEQFF	TGTGCCAGCAGCTCAGACTCGAGCTCCTACAATGAGCAGTTCTTC	TRBV5-4	15	-	-	TRBJ2-1
CATRGGLPTGELFF	TGTGCCACCCGTGGGGGGCTACCAACCGGGGAGCTGTTTTTT	TRBV11-3	14	-	-	TRBJ2-2
CASSYGLAGGPDTQYF	TGTGCCAGCAGTTATGGACTAGCGGGAGGACCAGATACGCAGTATTTT	TRBV6-2/TRBV6-3	16	-	TRBD2	TRBJ2-3
CASSLVRGPNTGELFF	TGCGCCAGCAGCTTGGTTCGGGGACCGAACACCGGGGAGCTGTTTTTT	TRBV5-1	16	-	-	TRBJ2-2
CATRDSRVYGYTF	TGTGCCACTCGGGACAGCCGGGTATATGGCTACACCTTC	TRBV12-3/TRBV12-4	13	-	TRBD1	TRBJ1-2
CASSYGLVENEQFF	TGTGCCAGCAGCTACGGACTAGTAGAGAATGAGCAGTTCTTC	TRBV7-2	14	once	TRBD2	TRBJ2-1
CASSSLRNQPQHF	TGTGCCAGCAGTAGCTTGCGCAATCAGCCCCAGCATTTT	TRBV6-5	13	once	-	TRBJ1-5
CATSRTISNQPQHF	TGTGCCACCAGCCGGACAATTAGCAATCAGCCCCAGCATTTT	TRBV15	14	-	-	TRBJ1-5
CATSVLVEGEQFF	TGTGCCACCAGTGTGCTAGTGGAGGGTGAGCAGTTCTTC	TRBV24-1	13	-	-	TRBJ2-1
CASSYPSGLAGGPEQYF	TGTGCCAGCAGTTACCCTTCGGGACTAGCGGGAGGACCCGAGCAGTACTTC	TRBV6-2/TRBV6-3	17	-	TRBD2	TRBJ2-7
CASSLDRTNEQFF	TGCGCCAGCAGCTTGGACCGTACCAATGAGCAGTTCTTC	TRBV5-1	13	few	-	TRBJ2-1
CASSLGRQNTEAFF	TGTGCCAGCAGCTTAGGCCGACAAAACACTGAAGCTTTCTTT	TRBV11-2	14	few	-	TRBJ1-1
CASSQRTDNSPLHF	TGTGCCAGCAGCCAAAGGACAGATAATTCACCCCTCCACTTT	TRBV3-1/TRBV3-2	14	-	-	TRBJ1-6
CASSSTGYEQYF	TGTGCCAGCAGCTCTACAGGGTACGAGCAGTACTTC	TRBV11-2	12	-	-	TRBJ2-7
CASSFKTGNSGTTEAFF	TGCGCCAGCAGCTTCAAGACAGGGAATTCCGGGACCACTGAAGCTTTCTTT	TRBV5-1	17	-	TRBD1	TRBJ1-1
CASIERVFAETQYF	TGTGCCAGCATTGAAAGGGTATTTGCAGAGACCCAGTACTTC	TRBV2	14	-	-	TRBJ2-5
CATRGWGQGDHQPQHF	TGTGCCACCCGTGGATGGGGACAGGGGGACCATCAGCCCCAGCATTTT	TRBV19	16	-	TRBD1	TRBJ1-5
CASGMGGPGELFF	TGTGCTAGTGGTATGGGGGGGCCCGGGGAGCTGTTTTTT	TRBV12-5	13	-	-	TRBJ2-2
CASSLEPYGYTF	TGTGCCAGCAGCTTAGAGCCTTATGGCTACACCTTC	TRBV7-9	12	few	-	TRBJ1-2
CASSPWQGARNTEAFF	TGTGCCAGTAGCCCCTGGCAGGGAGCTAGGAACACTGAAGCTTTCTTT	TRBV19	16	-	-	TRBJ1-1
CASSEGQISNQPQHF	TGTGCCAGCAGCGAGGGACAGATTAGCAATCAGCCCCAGCATTTT	TRBV5-8	15	-	TRBD1	TRBJ1-5
CASSEKGYYGYTF	TGTGCCAGCAGTGAAAAGGGCTACTATGGCTACACCTTC	TRBV6-1	13	-	-	TRBJ1-2
CASSLARSGGMNTEAFF	TGTGCCAGCAGCTTAGCGCGATCTGGAGGGATGAACACTGAAGCTTTCTTT	TRBV7-9	17	once	-	TRBJ1-1
CASSPGQANTEAFF	TGTGCCAGCTCACCTGGACAGGCGAACACTGAAGCTTTCTTT	TRBV18	14	-	TRBD1	TRBJ1-1